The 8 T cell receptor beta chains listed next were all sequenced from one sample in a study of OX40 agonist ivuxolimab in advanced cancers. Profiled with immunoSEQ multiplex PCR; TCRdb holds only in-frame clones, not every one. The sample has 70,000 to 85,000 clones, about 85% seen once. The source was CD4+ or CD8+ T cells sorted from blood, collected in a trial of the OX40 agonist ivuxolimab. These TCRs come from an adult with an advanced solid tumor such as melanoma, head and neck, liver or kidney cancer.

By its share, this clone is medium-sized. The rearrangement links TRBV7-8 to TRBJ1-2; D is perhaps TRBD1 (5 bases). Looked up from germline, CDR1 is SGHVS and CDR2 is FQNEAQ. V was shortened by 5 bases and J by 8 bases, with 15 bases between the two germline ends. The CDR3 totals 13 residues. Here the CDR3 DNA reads TGTGCCAGCAGCACATTGCCAGGGCAAGGCTACACCTTC. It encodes CASSTLPGQGYTF.

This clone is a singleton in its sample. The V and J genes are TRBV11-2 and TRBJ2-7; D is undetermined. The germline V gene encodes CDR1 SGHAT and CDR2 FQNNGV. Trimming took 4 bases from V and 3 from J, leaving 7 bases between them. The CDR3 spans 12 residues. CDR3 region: CASSSSIYEQYF. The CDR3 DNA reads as TGTGCCAGCAGCTCCTCGATCTACGAGCAGTACTTC.

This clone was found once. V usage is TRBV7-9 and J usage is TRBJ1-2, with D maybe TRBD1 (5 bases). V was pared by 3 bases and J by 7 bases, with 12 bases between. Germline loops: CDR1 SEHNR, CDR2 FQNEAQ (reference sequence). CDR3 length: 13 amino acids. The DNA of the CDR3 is TGTGCCAGCAGCTTTGGGCAGGGAGGTGGCTACACCTTC. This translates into CASSFGQGGGYTF.

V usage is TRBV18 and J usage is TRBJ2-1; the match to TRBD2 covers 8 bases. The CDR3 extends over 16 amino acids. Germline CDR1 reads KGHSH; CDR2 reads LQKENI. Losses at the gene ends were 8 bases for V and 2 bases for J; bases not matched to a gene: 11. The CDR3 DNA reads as TGTGCCAGCACTCCTCGCACGACTAGCGCCTACAATGAGCAGTTCTTC. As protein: CASTPRTTSAYNEQFF.

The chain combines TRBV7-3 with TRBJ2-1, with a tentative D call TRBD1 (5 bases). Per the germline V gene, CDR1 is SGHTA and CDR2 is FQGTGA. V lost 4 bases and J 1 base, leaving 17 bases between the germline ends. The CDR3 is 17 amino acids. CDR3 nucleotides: TGTGCCAGCAGCTCACCTAACCATAGACAGTCCTACAATGAGCAGTTCTTC. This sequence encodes CASSSPNHRQSYNEQFF.

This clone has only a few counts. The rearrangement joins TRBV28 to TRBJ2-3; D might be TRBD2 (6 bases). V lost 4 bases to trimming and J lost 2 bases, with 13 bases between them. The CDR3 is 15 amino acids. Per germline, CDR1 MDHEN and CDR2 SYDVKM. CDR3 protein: CASSSSGTYTDTQYF. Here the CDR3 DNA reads TGTGCCAGCAGTTCATCCGGGACTTACACAGATACGCAGTATTTT. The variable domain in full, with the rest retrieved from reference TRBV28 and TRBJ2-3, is DVKVTQSSRYLVKRTGEKVFLECVQDMDHENMFWYRQDPGLGLRLIYFSYDVKMKEKGDIPEGYSVSREKKERFSLILESASTNQTSMYLCASSSSGTYTDTQYFGPGTRLTVL.

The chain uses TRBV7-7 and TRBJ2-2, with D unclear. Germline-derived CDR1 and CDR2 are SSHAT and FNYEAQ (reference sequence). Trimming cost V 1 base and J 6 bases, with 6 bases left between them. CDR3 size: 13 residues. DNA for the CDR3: TGTGCCAGCAGCTTAGAACGATCCGGGGAGCTGTTTTTT. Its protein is CASSLERSGELFF.

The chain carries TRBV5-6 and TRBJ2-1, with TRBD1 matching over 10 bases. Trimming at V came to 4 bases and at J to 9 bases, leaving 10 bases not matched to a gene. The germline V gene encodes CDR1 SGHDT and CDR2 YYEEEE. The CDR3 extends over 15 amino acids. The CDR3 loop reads CASSLGTGAGGEQFF. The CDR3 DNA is TGTGCCAGCAGCCTCGGGACAGGGGCTGGGGGTGAGCAGTTCTTC.